The next 4 T cell receptor beta chains were all read from a single sample in a study of regulatory T cells in long-lasting Graves disease. As to time point: newly diagnosed GD, antithyroid drugs for less than 3 months. The TCR library was made from RNA that had been extracted from PBMCs in TRIzol. Assembly of TCR beta libraries relied on iRepertoire HTBI primers together with Arm-PCR of CDR3 regions. TCRdb re-called the multiplex PCR reads through MiXCR, storing one row per CDR3 protein. This table has hundreds of thousands of distinct CDR3 sequences, 15% to 20% appearing once. This sample was shared with a second study, whose subject was T cells in Graves' hyperthyroidism and ophthalmopathy.

The sample in question was peripheral blood mononuclear cells (PBMCs), obtained at new diagnosis, from a patient treated with antithyroid drugs. These receptors came from a man aged 18 to 30 with Graves disease.

At least ten counts were recorded for this clonotype. An end of the junction does not agree with germline; a read error may underlie this. V gene TRBV5-1 combines with J gene TRBJ2-1; weak D call: TRBD2 (7 bases). Germline CDR1 is SGHRS and CDR2 is YFSETQ. The CDR3 sequence is 19 residues long. CDR3 nucleotide sequence: TGTGCCAGCAGCAAGCCGACTCGGGGGGCCCAAAGCTCCTACAATGAGCAGTTCTTC. Its protein is CASSKPTRGAQSSYNEQFF.

This clonotype was picked up a small number of times. The chain uses TRBV10-1 and TRBJ2-3; D is uncertain. V shed 0 bases and J shed 5 bases, with 6 bases lying between them. This CDR3 has 13 amino acids. Germline CDR1 WNHNN, CDR2 SYGVQD (reference sequence). For the CDR3, the DNA is TGCGCCAGCAGTGAGTCGGCCGGAGATACGCAGTATTTT. Encoded protein: CASSESAGDTQYF.

The CDR3 coding sequence is TGTGCCAGCAGTGTCTCACTTGAGCAGTTCTTC. It encodes CASSVSLEQFF. This chain joins TRBV25-1 and TRBJ2-1; unclear D gene. V was cut by 4 bases and J by 9 bases, with 7 bases left in between. The CDR3 covers 11 residues. The germline gives CDR1 MGHDK, CDR2 SYGVNS.

This clonotype was counted many times. The CDR3 DNA reads TGCAGTGCTAGAGGGGGAGGGGATAGGCGAGTGTCCTACGAGCAGTACTTC. It specifies CSARGGGDRRVSYEQYF. The chain carries TRBV20-1 and TRBJ2-7, with TRBD2 identical over 7 bases. The CDR3 is 17 amino acids. The V gene end was trimmed by 1 base and the J gene end by 1 base; junction bases not matched to a gene: 13. Germline CDR1 and CDR2: DFQATT and SNEGSKA (reference sequence).